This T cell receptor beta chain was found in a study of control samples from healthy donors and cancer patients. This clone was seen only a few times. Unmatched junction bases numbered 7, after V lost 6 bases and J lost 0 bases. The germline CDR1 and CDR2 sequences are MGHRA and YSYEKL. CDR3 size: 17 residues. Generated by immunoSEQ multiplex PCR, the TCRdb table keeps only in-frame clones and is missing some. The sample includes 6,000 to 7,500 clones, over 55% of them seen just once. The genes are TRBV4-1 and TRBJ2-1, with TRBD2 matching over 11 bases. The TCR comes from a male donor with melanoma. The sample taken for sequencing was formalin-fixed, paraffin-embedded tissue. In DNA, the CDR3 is TGCGCCAGCAGTCAAACTAGCGGGGGAAGCTCCTACAATGAGCAGTTCTTC. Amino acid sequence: CASSQTSGGSSYNEQFF.